The source of this T cell receptor beta chain is a study of identical twins. To note about this clonotype: Its antigen is currently unknown. The junction departs from germline at one end; a sequencing error may be responsible.

General study points: Conclusions relied on cross-sectional statistical analysis, not following the same donors.

MiXCR was run by TCRdb on the 5' RACE reads, yielding one entry per CDR3 protein. The repertoire holds 400,000 to 550,000 distinct CDR3 sequences, with about 20% as singletons. The CDR3 has 15 amino acids. Germline V gene sequence: CDR1 SGHVS, CDR2 FQNEAQ. These data were also filed under a second study, of T cells expressing NK-cell markers. As reported in that work: The authors derived TCR beta repertoires from sorted CD3+CD56+NKG2C+, CD3+CD56+NKG2C- and CD3+CD56-NKG2C+ T cells.

This rearrangement joins TRBV7-8 to TRBJ2-7; 9 bases match TRBD2. The TCR comes from a young woman in good health. The sequenced material came from CD4+ T cells sorted from blood. This CDR3 reads CVSSHRLAANYEQYF. The CDR3 coding sequence is TGTGTCAGCAGCCATCGACTAGCGGCCAACTACGAGCAGTACTTC.